This T cell receptor beta chain was obtained from a study of T cell responses to AZD1222 COVID-19 vaccine. J gave up 0 bases and V 4 bases, and 2 bases lay outside the gene matches. CDR3 length: 14 residues. Germline V gene sequence: CDR1 LNHDA, CDR2 SQIVND (reference sequence). The protocol was immunoSEQ multiplex PCR, while the TCRdb copy is restricted to in-frame clones and leaves out a portion. Among 150,000 to 200,000 clones listed, 85% to 95% were seen once. Study-wide findings and caveats: Nearly half of spike-specific TCRs reportedly target variant regions that are unmutated in the B.1.351 and B.1.1.7 variants.

In regard to this clone: The antigen remains unidentified.

The sequence derives from an adult in good health. The sample here was peripheral blood, taken on day 0 of AZD1222 vaccination. The V call is TRBV19, the J call TRBJ1-1; TRBD1 agrees at 7 bases. CDR3: CASSTDRVNTEAFF. The CDR3 DNA follows: TGTGCCAGTAGTACCGACAGGGTGAACACTGAAGCTTTCTTT.